This TCR beta chain appears in the sequencing data of a study of T-cell memory formation after mild COVID-19. Across the study: TCR clusters were largely donor specific.

Germline V CDR1 and CDR2: SGHRS, YFSETQ. The CDR3 extends over 13 amino acids. Trimming removed 4 bases from V and 3 bases from J, with 8 bases in between. Notes on the study in general: The study found contracting CD4+ clones mainly in CM and EM and contracting CD8+ clones in EMRA.

About this clonotype itself: Its antigen is unknown.

TCRdb recomputed calls from the 5' RACE reads with MiXCR, one row per CDR3 protein. The repertoire holds around 200,000 distinct CDR3 sequences, 20% to 25% seen once, with 20% to 25% in the top ten. The receptor's source is an adult woman who had mild COVID-19 (a few samples of this study predate the infection). Cell type and time point are not known. This chain links TRBV5-1 with TRBJ1-3; D remains unclear. The specimen was PBMCs or a T cell subset sorted from them (not recorded which). CDR3 coding DNA: TGCGCCAGCAGCCCAGCCGTTGGAAACACCATATATTTT. Protein product: CASSPAVGNTIYF.